Listed here are 27 T cell receptor beta chains from one sample, sequenced in a study of control samples from healthy donors and cancer patients. Measured with immunoSEQ multiplex PCR; TCRdb has only the in-frame clones, and not every one. The table has 150,000 to 200,000 clones, 91% seen once; the top ten hold just over 2%. The sequenced sample consisted of blood. These receptors all stem from a woman in her forties in good health.

Worth noting for this clone: This specimen includes other DNA sequences encoding the same CDR3. The chain recombines TRBV11-2 with TRBJ1-6; 8 bases align to TRBD1. Germline lookup yields CDR1 SGHAT and CDR2 FQNNGV. The CDR3 is 15 amino acids. V was pared by 5 bases and J by 6 bases, with 6 bases of the junction left unmatched. CDR3 in amino acids: CASSPTDRVNSPLHF. Written as DNA, the CDR3 is TGTGCCAGCAGCCCCACGGACAGGGTTAATTCACCCCTCCACTTT.

The chain combines TRBV6-1 with TRBJ1-2, with D perhaps TRBD1 (5 bases). The germline V gene has CDR1 MNHNS and CDR2 SASEGT. The V and J ends lost 2 bases and 2 bases respectively, with 12 bases between them. The CDR3 spans 15 residues. The CDR3 bases are TGTGCCAGCAGTGAAAACGACGGGGGAAACTATGGCTACACCTTC. As protein: CASSENDGGNYGYTF.

This chain joins TRBV27 and TRBJ2-1; the match to TRBD2 covers 9 bases. V trimming: 6 bases; J trimming: 8 bases; junction bases outside the gene matches: 5. Germline-derived CDR1 and CDR2 are MNHEY and SMNVEV (reference sequence). This CDR3 has 13 residues. CDR3 bases: TGTGCCAGCAGGCTAGCGGGGTTGGATGAGCAGTTCTTC. Encoded protein: CASRLAGLDEQFF.

The chain uses TRBV9 and TRBJ2-1; D is ambiguous. With 0 bases removed from V and 7 bases from J, the gap between germline ends came to 8 bases. Germline V gene lookup returns CDR1 SGDLS and CDR2 YYNGEE. CDR3 length equals 13 residues. The CDR3 loop is CASSVGSENEQFF. Here the CDR3 DNA reads TGTGCCAGCAGCGTAGGTTCGGAAAATGAGCAGTTCTTC.

The rearrangement links TRBV10-1 to TRBJ1-5, with D tentatively TRBD1 (6 bases). This CDR3 has 13 amino acids. Germline CDR1 and CDR2: WNHNN and SYGVQD (reference sequence). V was clipped by 4 bases and J by 4 bases, with 8 bases between them. This CDR3 is CASSGQENQPQHF. For the CDR3, the DNA is TGCGCCAGCAGTGGACAGGAGAATCAGCCCCAGCATTTT.

This rearrangement joins TRBV6-5 to TRBJ1-4, with a possible D match to TRBD1 (5 bases). Trimming removed 8 bases at V and 8 bases at J, with 15 bases between. CDR1 and CDR2 (germline): MNHEY, SVGAGI. This CDR3 region has 13 residues. The CDR3 reads CASGPRGPEKLFF. The CDR3 nucleotides read TGTGCCAGCGGACCTCGGGGACCCGAAAAACTGTTTTTT.

The chain has TRBV27 and TRBJ2-3, with D unresolved. With 3 bases removed from V and 1 base from J, the gap between germline ends came to 11 bases. The germline V gene encodes CDR1 MNHEY and CDR2 SMNVEV (reference sequence). The CDR3 length is 15 residues. In DNA, the CDR3 is TGTGCCAGCAGTTTTTTCCGAGCAGGCACAGATACGCAGTATTTT. Its translation: CASSFFRAGTDTQYF.

The rearrangement uses TRBV5-6 and TRBJ1-6; D is unclear. This CDR3 has 18 amino acids. In germline, CDR1 is SGHDT, CDR2 YYEEEE. Trimming left V 0 bases short and J 4 bases short, with 17 bases between. The CDR3 DNA reads as TGTGCCAGCAGCTTGGGGTTTCGGGAACTCGGGTATAATTCACCCCTCCACTTT. As protein: CASSLGFRELGYNSPLHF.

This clone was seen only once. The chain employs TRBV4-2 and TRBJ2-5, with 8 bases identical to TRBD2. CDR3 size: 16 residues. V shed 3 bases and J 1 base; nucleotides not matched to a gene: 7. Germline V lookup: CDR1 LGHNA, CDR2 YNFKEQ. The CDR3 reads CASSQGLGGGQETQYF. In DNA form, the CDR3 reads TGTGCCAGCAGCCAGGGACTAGGAGGGGGCCAAGAGACCCAGTACTTC.

This sequence joins TRBV7-7 and TRBJ2-5; TRBD1 might be the D (6 bases). The CDR3 consists of 14 residues. V lost 5 bases to trimming and J lost 2 bases, with 12 bases between them. Germline V gene sequence: CDR1 SSHAT, CDR2 FNYEAQ (reference sequence). The CDR3 protein is CASSTQGRQETQYF. CDR3 in DNA: TGTGCCAGCAGCACCCAGGGGCGACAAGAGACCCAGTACTTC.

The chain employs TRBV27 and TRBJ1-6, with 8 bases matching TRBD1. J lost 10 bases, V lost 6 bases, and 14 bases had no gene match. CDR3 length equals 16 residues. Germline V gene data show CDR1 as MNHEY and CDR2 as SMNVEV (reference sequence). The CDR3 reads CASRTTSGGYYSPLHF. The DNA of the CDR3 is TGTGCCAGCAGAACCACCTCAGGGGGCTACTACTCACCCCTCCACTTT.

The genes are TRBV6-5 and TRBJ1-2, with D hard to call. Germline-derived CDR1 and CDR2 are MNHEY and SVGAGI. Deletions cut 4 bases from V and 8 bases from J, with 11 bases between. This CDR3 is built from 12 residues. The CDR3 DNA follows: TGTGCCAGCAGTTCCACCGGTTGGGGCTACACCTTC. Translated, it gives CASSSTGWGYTF.

The J gene is TRBJ1-2, the V gene TRBV19; D may be TRBD1 (6 bases). This CDR3 is 15 amino acids long. The germline gives CDR1 LNHDA, CDR2 SQIVND (reference sequence). V shed 7 bases and J shed 5 bases, with 20 bases lying between them. The CDR3 region has the DNA TGTGCCAGTACCACGAGGGGGGGGCTCCCTTATGGCTACACCTTC. Encoded protein: CASTTRGGLPYGYTF.

This clone was observed a single time. The chain couples TRBV5-6 to TRBJ1-1; the D gene is possibly TRBD1 (5 bases). CDR3 size: 13 residues. CDR1 SGHDT and CDR2 YYEEEE come from the germline V gene. The ends were cut back, 1 base at V and 7 bases at J, with 11 bases in the middle. CDR3 in amino acids: CASSLRGLGEAFF. Here the CDR3 DNA reads TGTGCCAGCAGCTTGCGGGGACTTGGTGAAGCTTTCTTT.

The chain uses TRBV11-2 and TRBJ2-3, with 12 bases lining up with TRBD2. J gave up 6 bases and V 3 bases, and 13 bases lay outside the gene matches. Per germline, CDR1 SGHAT and CDR2 FQNNGV. This CDR3 is built from 18 residues. CDR3 sequence: CASSLWSASGGAGDTQYF. The CDR3 DNA reads as TGTGCCAGCAGCTTGTGGTCGGCTAGCGGGGGGGCCGGGGATACGCAGTATTTT.

V and J are TRBV11-2 and TRBJ1-1; D is ambiguous. V lost 6 bases, J lost 4 bases, and 9 bases lay in between. The V gene's germline CDR1 is SGHAT and CDR2 FQNNGV. The CDR3 is 12 amino acids. The CDR3 sequence: CASSYTSTEAFF. Written as DNA, the CDR3 is TGTGCCAGCAGTTACACAAGCACTGAAGCTTTCTTT.

The genes are TRBV3-1 (or the pseudogene TRBV3-2) and TRBJ1-2, with TRBD1 matching 8 bases. The J segment lost 3 bases and the V segment lost 0 bases, leaving 15 bases of the junction unmatched. This CDR3 spans 19 amino acids. CDR1 and CDR2 from the germline V gene are LGHDT and YNNKEL (reference sequence). CDR3 residues: CASSQDSPSLVDRDYGYTF. In DNA, the CDR3 is TGTGCCAGCAGCCAAGATAGCCCCTCTCTCGTGGACAGGGACTATGGCTACACCTTC.

This clone appeared a single time. The chain carries TRBV9 and TRBJ1-4; tentative D call: TRBD1 (5 bases). The CDR3 covers 15 residues. Germline CDR1 reads SGDLS; CDR2 reads YYNGEE. Trimming stripped 3 bases from V and 5 bases from J, with 14 bases between. The CDR3 loop reads CASSGGGADNEKLFF. CDR3 nucleotide sequence: TGTGCCAGCAGCGGGGGAGGGGCAGACAATGAAAAACTGTTTTTT.

This clone was seen only a few times. A read error may account for a junction end that differs from germline. The genes are TRBV5-5 and TRBJ2-1, with TRBD2 matching over 9 bases. Per germline, CDR1 SGHKS and CDR2 YYEKEE (reference sequence). The CDR3 sequence is 14 residues long. The CDR3 reads CASRLVSGGDEQFF. CDR3 nucleotide sequence: TGTGCCAGCAGATTGGTTAGCGGGGGAGATGAGCAGTTCTTC.

This chain links TRBV11-1 with TRBJ2-7, with a tentative D call TRBD2 (5 bases). Germline-derived CDR1 and CDR2 are SGHAT and FQDESV (reference sequence). The CDR3 is made up of 14 amino acids. V shed 0 bases and J shed 5 bases, with 11 bases lying between them. This CDR3 reads CASSLAAYGNEQYF. CDR3 in DNA: TGTGCCAGCAGCTTAGCGGCTTACGGGAACGAGCAGTACTTC.

V and J are TRBV18 and TRBJ2-3, with TRBD2 matching 12 bases. Germline V gene lookup returns CDR1 KGHSH and CDR2 LQKENI. The CDR3 is 21 amino acids. V dropped 6 bases and J dropped 6; count of bases not matched to a gene: 25. The CDR3 nucleotides read TGTGCCAGCTCTACCTTATTGACTAGCGGGGGCCCCGATCAGGTGTCGGATACGCAGTATTTT. Translated, it gives CASSTLLTSGGPDQVSDTQYF. The full variable domain, rest sourced from reference TRBV18 and TRBJ2-3, is NAGVMQNPRHLVRRRGQEARLRCSPMKGHSHVYWYRQLPEEGLKFMVYLQKENIIDESGMPKERFSAEFPKEGPSILRIQQVVRGDSAAYFCASSTLLTSGGPDQVSDTQYFGPGTRLTVL.

The gene calls are TRBV6-1 and TRBJ2-7; D is perhaps TRBD1 (6 bases). The V gene's germline CDR1 is MNHNS and CDR2 SASEGT. V was cut by 4 bases and J by 0 bases, with 16 bases left in between. CDR3 length: 16 residues. The CDR3, as DNA: TGTGCCAGCAGTGCGGGACATAATATCCTCTCCTACGAGCAGTACTTC. Its protein is CASSAGHNILSYEQYF.

Here the CDR3 reads CASSYRTNEKLFF. The CDR3 DNA reads TGTGCCAGCAGTTACCGGACTAATGAAAAACTGTTTTTT. V usage is TRBV6-5 and J usage is TRBJ1-4; D gene uncertain. Germline CDR1 is MNHEY and CDR2 is SVGAGI. The CDR3 totals 13 residues. The germline V and J ends were trimmed by 2 bases and 2 bases, with 3 bases remaining between them.

The chain recombines TRBV25-1 with TRBJ2-5, with D possibly called TRBD1 or TRBD2 (5 bases each). Trimming left V 5 bases short and J 4 bases short, with 17 bases between. The V gene's germline CDR1 is MGHDK and CDR2 SYGVNS. The CDR3 consists of 15 residues. The CDR3 nucleotides read TGTGCCAGCAGTCCCCCGGGCAGTGGGGGAGAGACCCAGTACTTC. Amino acids: CASSPPGSGGETQYF.

This chain joins TRBV12-3 or TRBV12-4 and TRBJ1-3; D not resolved. The V and J ends lost 5 bases and 6 bases respectively, with 5 bases between them. The CDR3 has 11 residues. In nucleotides, the CDR3 is TGTGCCAGCAGTCGTACAAACACCATATATTTT. Encoded protein: CASSRTNTIYF.

V usage is TRBV5-1 and J usage is TRBJ1-1; a weak D match, TRBD1 (6 bases). In germline, CDR1 is SGHRS, CDR2 YFSETQ. CDR3 length equals 14 residues. Trimming left V 4 bases short and J 5 bases short, with 15 bases between. The CDR3 region has the DNA TGCGCCAGCAGCCGGATGGGGGCCAGGACTGAAGCTTTCTTT. Translating it yields CASSRMGARTEAFF.

The gene calls are TRBV5-1 and TRBJ1-4, with TRBD1 matching 9 bases. The CDR3 has 15 amino acids. Trimming removed 7 bases from V and 8 bases from J; junction bases left unmatched: 12. Per the germline V gene, CDR1 is SGHRS and CDR2 is YFSETQ. The CDR3 reads CASSIDGQGREKLFF. In nucleotides, the CDR3 is TGCGCCAGCTCCATCGACGGACAGGGGAGGGAAAAACTGTTTTTT.